This T cell receptor beta chain was profiled in a study of T cells in tuberculosis. Time point here: new active TB diagnosis, blood taken before or within 7 days of starting treatment. Repertoires were generated with immunoSEQ multiplex PCR, while TCRdb's copy carries only in-frame clones and drops some. The sample has more than 30,000 clones; roughly 95% are singletons. Germline values: CDR1 MGHRA, CDR2 YSYEKL. The CDR3 consists of 15 residues. The trim removed 1 base at V and 5 bases at J, leaving 4 bases unmatched. The source of this sequence is an adult with tuberculosis. The sequenced sample was PBMCs, obtained at tuberculosis diagnosis. This rearrangement joins TRBV4-1 to TRBJ2-5; 10 bases match TRBD1. The CDR3 protein is CASSQAQGQGETQYF. In DNA, the CDR3 is TGCGCCAGCAGCCAAGCACAGGGACAGGGGGAGACCCAGTACTTC.